The rows below give T cell receptor beta chains drawn from one sample of a study of CD8 T cells in Susac syndrome. TCRdb independently ran MiXCR on the immunoSEQ multiplex PCR reads; one entry per CDR3 protein. The sample lists some 300,000 distinct CDR3 sequences; 70% to 90% were seen once. Sequencing was performed on CD8+ T cells from PBMCs. Source of these receptors: a human donor with multiple sclerosis. The CDR3 runs from the conserved cysteine through the conserved F or W. The D gene is left open where the match is weak. The size field is filled for only some rows; it gives once, few, many or a size class.

>.|TRBJ2-7|TRBD1|TRBV10-3
CAIRLGQEKAYEQYF
TGTGCCATCCGGTTGGGACAGGAGAAGGCCTACGAGCAGTACTTC
>once|TRBJ2-1|.|TRBV19
CAACSAPDNEQFF
TGTGCCGCTTGTAGCGCCCCGGACAATGAGCAGTTCTTC
>.|TRBJ2-1|.|TRBV6-2/TRBV6-3
CASSYRETPSHEQFF
TGTGCCAGCAGTTACAGGGAGACACCTTCCCATGAGCAGTTCTTC
>.|TRBJ2-1|TRBD2|TRBV28
CASRRGLADEQFF
TGTGCCAGCAGGCGCGGACTAGCGGATGAGCAGTTCTTC
>.|TRBJ2-7|.|TRBV30
CAWSAGTRDEQYF
TGTGCCTGGAGCGCCGGGACTCGAGACGAGCAGTACTTC
>.|TRBJ2-5|TRBD2|TRBV20-1
CSARDPSSGPYLETQYF
TGCAGTGCTAGAGACCCCTCTAGCGGGCCTTACTTAGAGACCCAGTACTTC
>.|TRBJ2-2|.|TRBV12-3/TRBV12-4
CASSLVGWSSGELFF
TGTGCCAGCAGTTTAGTGGGTTGGAGTTCCGGGGAGCTGTTTTTT
>.|TRBJ2-7|TRBD2|TRBV18
CASSPGASGGSYEQYF
TGTGCCAGCTCACCAGGCGCATCGGGGGGATCCTACGAGCAGTACTTC
>.|TRBJ1-1|.|TRBV6-1
CASRIDTEAFF
TGTGCCAGCAGGATCGACACTGAAGCTTTCTTT
>.|TRBJ2-1|.|TRBV24-1
CATSDLNGGYNEQFF
TGTGCCACCAGTGATTTGAACGGCGGATACAATGAGCAGTTCTTC
>.|TRBJ2-7|.|TRBV5-4
CASSLDQGTKAYEQYF
TGTGCCAGCAGCTTGGATCAGGGGACTAAGGCCTACGAGCAGTACTTC
>few|TRBJ2-7|TRBD1|TRBV6-1
CASSELVTGGDEQYF
TGTGCCAGCAGTGAATTGGTGACAGGGGGCGACGAGCAGTACTTC
>.|TRBJ1-5|.|TRBV9
CASSLCFPLRPGGNSDQPQHF
TGTGCCAGCAGCCTTTGCTTTCCTCTACGCCCGGGGGGGAACTCGGATCAGCCCCAGCATTTT
>.|TRBJ2-3|.|TRBV30
CAWSRIVPDTQYF
TGTGCCTGGAGTAGGATCGTTCCAGATACGCAGTATTTT
>.|TRBJ2-7|.|TRBV6-1
CASGYGDYEQYF
TGTGCGAGCGGCTATGGGGACTACGAGCAGTACTTC
>.|TRBJ1-5|.|TRBV20-1
CSAATGAESNQPQHF
TGCAGTGCCGCCACGGGGGCTGAAAGCAATCAGCCCCAGCATTTT
>.|TRBJ2-1|TRBD2|TRBV20-1
CSARDSEREVSYNEQFF
TGCAGTGCTAGAGACAGCGAGCGGGAGGTTTCCTACAATGAGCAGTTCTTC
>.|TRBJ2-7|TRBD1|TRBV5-4
CASSADRGHEQYF
TGTGCCAGCAGCGCGGACAGGGGTCACGAGCAGTACTTC
>.|TRBJ2-7|.|TRBV18
CASSPSGLAPYEQYF
TGTGCCAGCTCGCCCTCGGGGCTAGCGCCCTACGAGCAGTACTTC
>.|TRBJ2-7|.|TRBV20-1
CSADPGRAQEQYF
TGCAGTGCAGATCCGGGACGGGCCCAGGAGCAGTACTTC
>.|TRBJ2-1|.|TRBV19
CASSIGVRLYNEQFF
TGTGCCAGTAGTATAGGTGTGAGACTTTACAATGAGCAGTTCTTC
>once|TRBJ2-7|.|TRBV27
CASSYERKQYF
TGTGCCAGCAGTTATGAACGGAAGCAGTACTTC
>.|TRBJ2-7|TRBD1|TRBV28
CASSWYWDRASYYEQYF
TGTGCCAGCAGTTGGTATTGGGACAGGGCCAGCTACTACGAGCAGTACTTC
>once|TRBJ2-1|TRBD2|TRBV20-1
CSATRRLAGVYNEQFF
TGCAGTGCCACCCGTAGGCTAGCGGGGGTCTACAATGAGCAGTTCTTC
>few|TRBJ2-3|.|TRBV28
CASTWGSSTDTQYF
TGTGCCAGCACTTGGGGGAGCAGCACAGATACGCAGTATTTT
>.|TRBJ2-1|TRBD1|TRBV12-5
CASGPDRSSYNEQFF
TGTGCTAGTGGTCCGGACAGGAGCTCCTACAATGAGCAGTTCTTC
>few|TRBJ1-2|.|TRBV4-1
CASSQEGGRGYTF
TGCGCCAGCAGCCAAGAAGGGGGGCGCGGCTACACCTTC
>few|TRBJ2-1|.|TRBV27
CASSSRYNEQFF
TGTGCCAGCAGTTCCCGATACAATGAGCAGTTCTTC
>.|TRBJ2-3|.|TRBV28
CATFRTTAHTDTQYF
TGTGCCACCTTTAGAACGACGGCCCACACAGATACGCAGTATTTT
>few|TRBJ2-5|TRBD1|TRBV4-2
CASSAGTGAKAQYF
TGTGCCAGCAGCGCCGGGACAGGAGCCAAGGCCCAGTACTTC
>.|TRBJ2-7|.|TRBV15
CAIKRAHTPYEQYF
TGTGCCATCAAGCGGGCTCACACCCCCTACGAGCAGTACTTC
>.|TRBJ2-3|.|TRBV2
CASSEYLGSTDTQYF
TGTGCCAGCAGTGAATATCTCGGAAGCACAGATACGCAGTATTTT
>.|TRBJ2-2|TRBD2|TRBV9
CASSREGNTGELFF
TGTGCCAGCAGCCGGGAGGGGAACACCGGGGAGCTGTTTTTT
>.|TRBJ2-1|.|TRBV27
CASMGGGDNEQFF
TGTGCCAGCATGGGCGGAGGGGACAATGAGCAGTTCTTC
>.|TRBJ2-1|TRBD2|TRBV3-1
CASSQDGLAEDSSYNEQFF
TGTGCCAGCAGCCAAGATGGTCTAGCGGAAGACAGCTCCTACAATGAGCAGTTCTTC
>.|TRBJ2-7|.|TRBV27
CASSCPVEQYF
TGTGCCAGCAGTTGTCCAGTTGAGCAGTACTTC
>few|TRBJ2-1|.|TRBV27
CASSLRPYNEQFF
TGTGCCAGCAGTTTGAGGCCGTACAATGAGCAGTTCTTC
>.|TRBJ2-1|.|TRBV11-2
CASSSPGAQNPTYNEQFF
TGTGCCAGCAGCTCACCCGGGGCACAGAATCCAACCTACAATGAGCAGTTCTTC
>.|TRBJ2-7|TRBD2|TRBV7-9
CASSLWAGGSYEQYF
TGTGCCAGCAGCTTATGGGCGGGGGGCTCCTACGAGCAGTACTTC
>.|TRBJ2-1|.|TRBV12-3/TRBV12-4
CASSPGTRGSYNEQFF
TGTGCCAGCAGTCCCGGGACGCGAGGCTCCTACAATGAGCAGTTCTTC
>.|TRBJ1-1|TRBD1|TRBV29-1
CSVQGGTAFEAFF
TGCAGCGTCCAAGGAGGGACAGCGTTTGAAGCTTTCTTT
>.|TRBJ2-5|TRBD2|TRBV2
CASLGAGEETQYF
TGTGCCAGCTTAGGAGCGGGAGAAGAGACCCAGTACTTC
>.|TRBJ2-1|.|TRBV6-6
CASSGDRAEFF
TGTGCCAGCAGCGGCGATCGGGCCGAGTTCTTC
>once|TRBJ1-1|.|TRBV7-9
CASSFTGRDAEAFF
TGTGCCAGCAGCTTTACAGGGAGGGATGCTGAAGCTTTCTTT
>.|TRBJ1-2|TRBD1|TRBV5-1
CASSLGGQAYGYTF
TGCGCCAGCAGCTTGGGTGGACAGGCCTATGGCTACACCTTC
>.|TRBJ2-2|.|TRBV28
CASSFNPTGELFF
TGTGCCAGCAGTTTTAACCCCACCGGGGAGCTGTTTTTT
>.|TRBJ2-7|.|TRBV27
CASSSGFSEQYF
TGTGCCAGCAGTTCCGGGTTTAGCGAGCAGTACTTC
>.|TRBJ2-7|.|TRBV9
CASSAKGGEQYF
TGTGCCAGCAGCGCTAAGGGAGGCGAGCAGTACTTC
>once|TRBJ2-7|.|TRBV11-2
CASRPYGGEQYF
TGTGCCAGCAGGCCCTACGGCGGCGAGCAGTACTTC
>.|TRBJ2-1|TRBD2|TRBV5-6
CASSLGLAGGPPYNEQFF
TGTGCCAGCAGCCTAGGACTAGCGGGAGGGCCGCCCTACAATGAGCAGTTCTTC
>.|TRBJ2-1|.|TRBV27
CASRPSHNFEQFF
TGTGCCAGCAGGCCCTCCCACAATTTCGAGCAGTTCTTC
>.|TRBJ1-1|.|TRBV4-1
CASSHQLGTTEAFF
TGCGCCAGCAGCCACCAATTGGGGACCACTGAAGCTTTCTTT